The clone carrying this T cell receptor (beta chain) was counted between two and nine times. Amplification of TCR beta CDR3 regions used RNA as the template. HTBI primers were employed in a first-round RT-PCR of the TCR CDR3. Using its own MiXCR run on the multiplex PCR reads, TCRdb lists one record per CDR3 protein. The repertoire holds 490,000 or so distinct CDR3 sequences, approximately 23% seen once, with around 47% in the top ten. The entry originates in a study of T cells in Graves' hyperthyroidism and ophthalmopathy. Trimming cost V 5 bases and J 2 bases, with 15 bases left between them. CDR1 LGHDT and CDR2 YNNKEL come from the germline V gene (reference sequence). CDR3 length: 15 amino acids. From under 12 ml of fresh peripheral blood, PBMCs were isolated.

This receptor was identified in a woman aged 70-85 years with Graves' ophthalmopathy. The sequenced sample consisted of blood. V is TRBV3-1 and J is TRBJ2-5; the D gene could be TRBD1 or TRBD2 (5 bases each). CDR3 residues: CASSLTGRAQETQYF. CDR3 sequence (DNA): TGTGCCAGCAGCTTAACGGGACGGGCTCAAGAGACCCAGTACTTC.